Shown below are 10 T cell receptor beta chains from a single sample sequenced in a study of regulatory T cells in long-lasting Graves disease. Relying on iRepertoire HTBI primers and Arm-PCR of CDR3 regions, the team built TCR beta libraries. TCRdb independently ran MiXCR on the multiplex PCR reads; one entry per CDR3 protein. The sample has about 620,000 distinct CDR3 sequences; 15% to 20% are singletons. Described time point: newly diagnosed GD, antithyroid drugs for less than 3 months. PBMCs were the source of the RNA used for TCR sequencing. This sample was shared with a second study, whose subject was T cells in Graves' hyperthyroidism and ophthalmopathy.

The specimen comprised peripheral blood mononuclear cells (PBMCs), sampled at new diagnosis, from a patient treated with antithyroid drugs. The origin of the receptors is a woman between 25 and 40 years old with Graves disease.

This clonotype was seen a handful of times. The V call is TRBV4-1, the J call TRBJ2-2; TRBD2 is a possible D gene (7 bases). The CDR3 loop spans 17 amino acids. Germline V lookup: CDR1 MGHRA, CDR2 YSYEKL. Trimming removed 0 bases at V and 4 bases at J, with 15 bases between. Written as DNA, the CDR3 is TGCGCCAGCAGCCAAGAAGGGGGAGGGGGTAGCACCGGGGAGCTGTTTTTT. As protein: CASSQEGGGGSTGELFF.

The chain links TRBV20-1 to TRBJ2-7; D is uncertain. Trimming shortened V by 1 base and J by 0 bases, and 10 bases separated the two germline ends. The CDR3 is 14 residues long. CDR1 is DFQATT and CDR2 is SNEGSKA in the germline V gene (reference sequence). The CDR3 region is CSARVPGNSYEQYF. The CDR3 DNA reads TGCAGTGCTAGAGTTCCTGGGAACTCCTACGAGCAGTACTTC.

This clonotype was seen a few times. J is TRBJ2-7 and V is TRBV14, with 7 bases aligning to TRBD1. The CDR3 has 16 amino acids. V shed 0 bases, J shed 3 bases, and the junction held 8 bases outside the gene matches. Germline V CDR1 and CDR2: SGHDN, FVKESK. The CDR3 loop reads CASSQDPGTAHYEQYF. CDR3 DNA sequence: TGTGCCAGCAGCCAAGATCCGGGGACAGCTCACTACGAGCAGTACTTC.

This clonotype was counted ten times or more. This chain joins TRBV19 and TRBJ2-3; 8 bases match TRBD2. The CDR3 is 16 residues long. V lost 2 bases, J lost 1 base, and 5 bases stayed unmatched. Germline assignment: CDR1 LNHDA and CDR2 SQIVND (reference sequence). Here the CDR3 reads CASSISAGGGTDTQYF. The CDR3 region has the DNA TGTGCCAGTAGTATATCGGCGGGAGGAGGCACAGATACGCAGTATTTT.

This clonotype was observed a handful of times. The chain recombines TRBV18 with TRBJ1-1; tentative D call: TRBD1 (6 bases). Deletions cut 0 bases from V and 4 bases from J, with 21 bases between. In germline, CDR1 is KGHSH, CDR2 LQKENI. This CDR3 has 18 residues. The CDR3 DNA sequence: TGTGCCAGCTCACCACCGGGACGGGGGCGCTTGGGAGGCACTGAAGCTTTCTTT. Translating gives CASSPPGRGRLGGTEAFF. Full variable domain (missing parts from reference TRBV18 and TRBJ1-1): NAGVMQNPRHLVRRRGQEARLRCSPMKGHSHVYWYRQLPEEGLKFMVYLQKENIIDESGMPKERFSAEFPKEGPSILRIQQVVRGDSAAYFCASSPPGRGRLGGTEAFFGQGTRLTVV.

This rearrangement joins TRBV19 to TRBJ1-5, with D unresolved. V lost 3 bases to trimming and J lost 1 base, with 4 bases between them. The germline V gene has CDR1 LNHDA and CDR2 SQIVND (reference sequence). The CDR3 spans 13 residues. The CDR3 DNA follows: TGTGCCAGTAGTATTGCGAGCAATCAGCCCCAGCATTTT. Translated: CASSIASNQPQHF.

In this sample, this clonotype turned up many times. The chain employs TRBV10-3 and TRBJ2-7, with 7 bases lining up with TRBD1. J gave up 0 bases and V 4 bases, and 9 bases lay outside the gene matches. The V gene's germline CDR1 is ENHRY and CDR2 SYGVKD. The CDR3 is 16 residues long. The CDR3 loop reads CAISGQGEGRSYEQYF. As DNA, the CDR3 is TGTGCCATCAGTGGACAGGGTGAGGGACGCTCCTACGAGCAGTACTTC.

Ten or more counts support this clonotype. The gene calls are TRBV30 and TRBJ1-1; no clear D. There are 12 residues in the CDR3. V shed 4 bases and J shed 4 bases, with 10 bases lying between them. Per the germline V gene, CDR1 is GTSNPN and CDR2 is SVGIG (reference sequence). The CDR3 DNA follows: TGTGCCTGGAATCGGGGAGTCACTGAAGCTTTCTTT. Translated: CAWNRGVTEAFF.

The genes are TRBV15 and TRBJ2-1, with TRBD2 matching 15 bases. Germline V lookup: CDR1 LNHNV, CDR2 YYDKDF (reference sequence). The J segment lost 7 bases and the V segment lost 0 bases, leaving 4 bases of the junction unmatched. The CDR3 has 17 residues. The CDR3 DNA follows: TGTGCCACCAGCAGAGAGCTAGGACTAGCGGGAGGGAATGAGCAGTTCTTC. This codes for CATSRELGLAGGNEQFF.

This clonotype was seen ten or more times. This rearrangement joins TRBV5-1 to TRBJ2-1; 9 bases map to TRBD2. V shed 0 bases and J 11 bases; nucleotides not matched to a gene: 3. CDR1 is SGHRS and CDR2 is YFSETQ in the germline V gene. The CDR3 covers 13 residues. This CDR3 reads CASSLDSGSKQFF. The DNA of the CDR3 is TGCGCCAGCAGCTTGGATAGCGGGAGCAAGCAGTTCTTC.